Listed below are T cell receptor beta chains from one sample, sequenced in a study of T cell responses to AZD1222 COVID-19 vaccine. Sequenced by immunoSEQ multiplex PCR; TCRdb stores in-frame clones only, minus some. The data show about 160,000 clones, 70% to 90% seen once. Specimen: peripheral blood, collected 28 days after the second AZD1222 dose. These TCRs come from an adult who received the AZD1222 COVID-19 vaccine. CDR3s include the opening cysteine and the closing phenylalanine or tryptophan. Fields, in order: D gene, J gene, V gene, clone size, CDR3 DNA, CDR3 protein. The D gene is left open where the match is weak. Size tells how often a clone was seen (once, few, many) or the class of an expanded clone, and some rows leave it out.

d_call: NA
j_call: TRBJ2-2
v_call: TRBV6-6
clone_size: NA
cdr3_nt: TGTGCCAGCAGTTATGACGGGGACGGGGAGCTGTTTTTT
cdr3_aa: CASSYDGDGELFF

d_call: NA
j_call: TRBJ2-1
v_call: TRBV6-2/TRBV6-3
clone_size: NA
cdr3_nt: TGTGCCAGCAGTTATTCCGGGAATGGCGATTTGGAGCAGTTCTTC
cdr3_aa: CASSYSGNGDLEQFF

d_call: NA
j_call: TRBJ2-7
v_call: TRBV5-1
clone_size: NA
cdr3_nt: TGCGCCAGCAGCACACCGCCTTACGAGCAGTACTTC
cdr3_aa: CASSTPPYEQYF

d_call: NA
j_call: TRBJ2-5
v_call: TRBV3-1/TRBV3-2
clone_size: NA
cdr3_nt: TGTGCCAGCAGCCAGACACAGGCTGTCCAAGAGACCCAGTACTTC
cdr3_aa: CASSQTQAVQETQYF

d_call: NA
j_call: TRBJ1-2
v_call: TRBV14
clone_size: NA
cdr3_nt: TGTGCCAGCAGCCGGGACGTTAACTATGGCTACACCTTC
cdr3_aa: CASSRDVNYGYTF

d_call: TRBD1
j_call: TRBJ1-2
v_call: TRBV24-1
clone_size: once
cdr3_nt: TGTGCCACCAGTGACCACAGGGGTGGCTACACCTTC
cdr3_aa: CATSDHRGGYTF

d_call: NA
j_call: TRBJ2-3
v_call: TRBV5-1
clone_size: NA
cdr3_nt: TGCGCCAGCAGCTTGGGTGAAGATACGCAGTATTTT
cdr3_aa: CASSLGEDTQYF

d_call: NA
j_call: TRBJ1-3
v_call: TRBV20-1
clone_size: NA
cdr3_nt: TGCAGTGCCCCTTTCGATTCCACCATATATTTT
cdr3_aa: CSAPFDSTIYF

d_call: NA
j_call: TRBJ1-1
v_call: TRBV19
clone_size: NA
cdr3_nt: TGTGCCAGTAGTATTCAAGGGGGTAGAGAGGCTGAAGCTTTCTTT
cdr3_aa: CASSIQGGREAEAFF

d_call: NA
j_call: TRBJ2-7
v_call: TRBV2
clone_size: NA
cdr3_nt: TGTGCCAGCAGTGAAGGCGGAGTCTACGAGCAGTACTTC
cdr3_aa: CASSEGGVYEQYF

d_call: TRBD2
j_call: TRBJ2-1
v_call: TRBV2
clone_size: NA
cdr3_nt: TGTGCCAGCAGTGAGGAGGGACTAGCGGGGGGGCGATACAATGAGCAGTTCTTC
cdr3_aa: CASSEEGLAGGRYNEQFF

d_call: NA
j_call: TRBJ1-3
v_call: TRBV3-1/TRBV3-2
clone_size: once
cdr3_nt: TGTGCCAGCAGCCAAGTACGCCAGGGCGGGTTCACCATATATTTT
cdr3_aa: CASSQVRQGGFTIYF

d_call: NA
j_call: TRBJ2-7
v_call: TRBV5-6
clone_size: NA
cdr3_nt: TGTGCCAGCAGCCCAACGACCCAAAACTCCTACGAGCAGTACTTC
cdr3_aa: CASSPTTQNSYEQYF

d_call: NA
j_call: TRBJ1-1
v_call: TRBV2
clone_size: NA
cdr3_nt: TGTGCCAGCAGTGAGTTGAACACTGAAGCTTTCTTT
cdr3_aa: CASSELNTEAFF

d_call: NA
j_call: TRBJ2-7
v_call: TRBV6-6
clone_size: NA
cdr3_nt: TGTGCCAGCACCCCCCAGGCTAGGGGGGAGCAGTACTTC
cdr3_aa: CASTPQARGEQYF

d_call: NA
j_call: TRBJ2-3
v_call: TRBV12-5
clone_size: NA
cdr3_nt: TGTGCTAGTGGTTTGGGTGATACGCAGTATTTT
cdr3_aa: CASGLGDTQYF

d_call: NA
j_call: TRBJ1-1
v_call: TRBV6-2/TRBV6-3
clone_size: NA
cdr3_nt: TGTGCCAGCAGTTACGGGCAGCAGAACACTGAAGCTTTCTTT
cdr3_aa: CASSYGQQNTEAFF

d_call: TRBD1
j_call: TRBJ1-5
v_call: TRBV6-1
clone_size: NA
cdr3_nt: TGTGCCAGCAGTGAAGGGACAGGGGTGTTGTCCCCTTCTTACCAGCCCCAGCATTTT
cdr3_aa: CASSEGTGVLSPSYQPQHF

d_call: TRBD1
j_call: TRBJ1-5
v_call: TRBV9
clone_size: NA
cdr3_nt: TGTGCCAGCAGCGTAGATGCGGGACAGGGCAACCAGCCCCAGCATTTT
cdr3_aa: CASSVDAGQGNQPQHF

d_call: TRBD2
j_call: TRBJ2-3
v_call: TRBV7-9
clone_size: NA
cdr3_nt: TGTGCCAGCAGCTTAGCGGCTAGCGGGGGGGGCACAGATACGCAGTATTTT
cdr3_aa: CASSLAASGGGTDTQYF

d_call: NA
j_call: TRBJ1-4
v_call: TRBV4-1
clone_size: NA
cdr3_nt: TGCGCCAGCAGCCTGGGCCCTGATGAAAAACTGTTTTTT
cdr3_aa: CASSLGPDEKLFF

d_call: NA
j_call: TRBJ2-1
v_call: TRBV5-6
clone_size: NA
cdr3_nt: TGTGCCAGCAGCCCGAACCCCACCTCCTACAATGAGCAGTTCTTC
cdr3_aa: CASSPNPTSYNEQFF

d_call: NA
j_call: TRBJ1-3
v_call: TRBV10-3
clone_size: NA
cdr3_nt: TGTGCCATCACTGTCTCTCCCGCGGCGATGGGAAACACCATATATTTT
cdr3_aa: CAITVSPAAMGNTIYF

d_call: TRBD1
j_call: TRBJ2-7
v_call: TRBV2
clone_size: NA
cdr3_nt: TGTGCCAGCAGTAGGACAGGGGGCCGGCTCTACGAGCAGTACTTC
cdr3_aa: CASSRTGGRLYEQYF

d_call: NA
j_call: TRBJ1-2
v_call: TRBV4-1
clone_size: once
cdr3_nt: TGCGCCAGCAGCTCCGGGCCCCAGCTCTATGGCTACACCTTC
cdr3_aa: CASSSGPQLYGYTF

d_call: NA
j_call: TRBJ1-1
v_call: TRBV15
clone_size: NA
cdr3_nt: TGTGCCACCAGCAGAGATATAAGCAGGGGCGAAGCTTTCTTT
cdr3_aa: CATSRDISRGEAFF

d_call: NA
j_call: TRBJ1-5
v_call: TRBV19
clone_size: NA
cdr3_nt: TGTGCCAGTAGTACACCGGTGGGTAATCAGCCCCAGCATTTT
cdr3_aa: CASSTPVGNQPQHF

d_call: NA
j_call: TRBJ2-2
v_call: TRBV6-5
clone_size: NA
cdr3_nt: TGTGCCAGCAGTCGACTCGGACTGCACACCGGGGAGCTGTTTTTT
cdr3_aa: CASSRLGLHTGELFF

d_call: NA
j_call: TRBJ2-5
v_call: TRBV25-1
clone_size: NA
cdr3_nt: TGTGCCAGCAGTGAATCCCGGGACTACCAAGAGACCCAGTACTTC
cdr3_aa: CASSESRDYQETQYF

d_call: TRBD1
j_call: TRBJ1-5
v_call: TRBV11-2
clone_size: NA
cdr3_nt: TGTGCCAGCAGCCGGGGACAGAATCAGCCCCAGCATTTT
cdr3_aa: CASSRGQNQPQHF

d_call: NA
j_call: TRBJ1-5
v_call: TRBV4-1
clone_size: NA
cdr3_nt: TGCGCCAGCAGCCATATCACCGGAGGGATTCATCAGCCCCAGCATTTT
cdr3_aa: CASSHITGGIHQPQHF

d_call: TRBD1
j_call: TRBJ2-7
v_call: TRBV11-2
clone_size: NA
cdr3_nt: TGTGCCAGCAGCCCATTACCCGGGACAGGGGCTTATCAGTACTTC
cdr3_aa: CASSPLPGTGAYQYF

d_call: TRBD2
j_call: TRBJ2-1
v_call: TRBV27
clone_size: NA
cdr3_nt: TGTGCCAGCAGTTCGATTGGGGAGATACTAGCGGGGGACAATGAGCAGTTCTTC
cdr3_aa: CASSSIGEILAGDNEQFF

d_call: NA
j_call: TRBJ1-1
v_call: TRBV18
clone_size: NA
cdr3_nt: TGTGCCAGCTCACCAGGGATGAGCGGGGGAGGCACTGAAGCTTTCTTT
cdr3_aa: CASSPGMSGGGTEAFF

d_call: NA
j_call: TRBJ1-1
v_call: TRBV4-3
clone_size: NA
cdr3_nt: TGCGCCAGCAGCGACTTCTCAGGGTCGTATAGTACTGAAGCTTTCTTT
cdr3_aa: CASSDFSGSYSTEAFF

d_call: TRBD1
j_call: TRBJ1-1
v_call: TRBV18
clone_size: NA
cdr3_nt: TGTGCCAGCTCACCGGACAGGGCAGCAGGGTTGGAAGCTTTCTTT
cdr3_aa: CASSPDRAAGLEAFF

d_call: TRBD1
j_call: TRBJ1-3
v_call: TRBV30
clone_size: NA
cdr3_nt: TGTGCCTGGAAAGAGACAGGGGGCCCCTCTGGAAACACCATATATTTT
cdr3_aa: CAWKETGGPSGNTIYF

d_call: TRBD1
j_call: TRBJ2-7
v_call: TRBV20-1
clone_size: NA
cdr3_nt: TGCAGTGCTTGGACAGGTTCCGAGCAGTACTTC
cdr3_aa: CSAWTGSEQYF

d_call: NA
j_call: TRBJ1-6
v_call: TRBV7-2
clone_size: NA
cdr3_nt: TGTGCCAGCAGCTCCACAGTGGGGGATTCACCCCTCCACTTT
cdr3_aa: CASSSTVGDSPLHF

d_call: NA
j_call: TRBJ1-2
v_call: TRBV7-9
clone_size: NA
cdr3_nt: TGTGCCAGCAGCCCTTTCGAACCGAGTATCTCCTATGGCTACACCTTC
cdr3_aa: CASSPFEPSISYGYTF

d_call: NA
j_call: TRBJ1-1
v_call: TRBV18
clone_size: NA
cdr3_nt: TGTGCCAGCTCTCAGACGGACGGGAAAACTGAAGCTTTCTTT
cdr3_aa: CASSQTDGKTEAFF

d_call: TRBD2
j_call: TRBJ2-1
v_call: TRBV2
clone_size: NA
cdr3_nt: TGTGCCAGTCCCCAAGCCGGGGGGAAGGACAATGAGCAGTTCTTC
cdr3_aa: CASPQAGGKDNEQFF